This T cell receptor beta chain was observed in a study of blood T cell repertoires in COVID-19. Background on the study: Samples came from the United States, Italy and Spain, spanning acute and convalescent COVID-19. Sources were T cells, B-cell-depleted T cells, or PBMCs; the material itself was cDNA or gDNA.

Trimming cost V 4 bases and J 3 bases; bases outside gene matches: 8. The CDR3 runs 18 residues. Per germline, CDR1 SGDLS and CDR2 YYNGEE. The method was immunoSEQ multiplex PCR; TCRdb's version includes in-frame clones alone and lacks a portion of them. In the table there are approximately 340,000 clones, more than 70% of which are singletons. The sequencing sample was made of peripheral blood. The chain links TRBV9 to TRBJ2-2, with 14 bases lining up with TRBD2. The receptor was isolated from a man aged 30 to 39 with active or convalescent COVID-19. CDR3 amino acids: CASSLTSGRGSDTGELFF. The CDR3 nucleotides are TGTGCCAGCAGCCTGACTAGCGGGAGGGGGTCGGACACCGGGGAGCTGTTTTTT.